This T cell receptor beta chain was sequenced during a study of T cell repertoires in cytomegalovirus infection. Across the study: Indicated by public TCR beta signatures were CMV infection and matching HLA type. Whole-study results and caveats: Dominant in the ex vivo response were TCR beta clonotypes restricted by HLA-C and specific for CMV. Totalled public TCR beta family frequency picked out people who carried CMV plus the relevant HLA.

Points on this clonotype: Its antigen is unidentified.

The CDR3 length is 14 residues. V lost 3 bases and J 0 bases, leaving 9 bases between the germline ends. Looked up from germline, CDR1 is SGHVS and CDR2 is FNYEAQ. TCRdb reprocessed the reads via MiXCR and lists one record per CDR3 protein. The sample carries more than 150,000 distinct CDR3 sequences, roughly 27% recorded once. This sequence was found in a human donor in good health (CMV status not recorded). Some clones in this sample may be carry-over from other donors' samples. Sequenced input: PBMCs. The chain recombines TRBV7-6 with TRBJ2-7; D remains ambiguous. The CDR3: CASSLRLHSYEQYF. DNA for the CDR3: TGTGCCAGCAGCTTGCGGCTCCACTCCTACGAGCAGTACTTC.